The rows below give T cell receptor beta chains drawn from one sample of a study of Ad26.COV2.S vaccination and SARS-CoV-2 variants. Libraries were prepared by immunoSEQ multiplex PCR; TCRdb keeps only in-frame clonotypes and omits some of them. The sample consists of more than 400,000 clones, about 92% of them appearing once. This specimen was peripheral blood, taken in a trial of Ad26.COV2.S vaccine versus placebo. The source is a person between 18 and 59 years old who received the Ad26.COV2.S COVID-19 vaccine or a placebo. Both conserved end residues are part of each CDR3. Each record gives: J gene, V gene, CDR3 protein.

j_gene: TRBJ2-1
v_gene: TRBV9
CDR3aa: CASSVELLKPPNEQFF

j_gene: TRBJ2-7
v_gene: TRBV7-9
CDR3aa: CASSLPSYEQYF

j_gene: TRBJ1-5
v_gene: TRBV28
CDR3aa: CASSFGGTGSWQPQHF

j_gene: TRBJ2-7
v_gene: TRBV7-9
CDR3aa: CASSQEPSYEQYF

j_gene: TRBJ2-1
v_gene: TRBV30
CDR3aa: CAWSALDEQFF

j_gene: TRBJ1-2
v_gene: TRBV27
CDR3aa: CASSLGLGWGYTF

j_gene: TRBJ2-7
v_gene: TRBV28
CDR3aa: CASSLGAGPYEQYF

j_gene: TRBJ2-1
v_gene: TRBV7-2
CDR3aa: CASSFSGSSYNEQFF

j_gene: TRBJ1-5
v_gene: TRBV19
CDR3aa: CASSYPDGNQPQHF

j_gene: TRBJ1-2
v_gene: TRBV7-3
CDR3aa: CASSLKKQNLYYGYTF

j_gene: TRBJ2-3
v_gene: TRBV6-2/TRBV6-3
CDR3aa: CASSSGLTDTQYF

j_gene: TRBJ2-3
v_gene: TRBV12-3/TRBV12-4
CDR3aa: CAYNDLCGGF

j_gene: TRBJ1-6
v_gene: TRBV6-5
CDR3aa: CASSPARGDSPLHF

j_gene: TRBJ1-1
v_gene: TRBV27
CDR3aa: CASSFTDMNTEAFF

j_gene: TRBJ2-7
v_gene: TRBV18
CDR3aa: CASSPSRDRYPYF

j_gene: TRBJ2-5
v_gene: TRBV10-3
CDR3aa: CAISEVGRRIYF

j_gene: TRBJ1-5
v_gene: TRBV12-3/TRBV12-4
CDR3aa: CASSRQQNQPQHF

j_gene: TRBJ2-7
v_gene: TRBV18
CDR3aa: CASSPPVGGYEQYF

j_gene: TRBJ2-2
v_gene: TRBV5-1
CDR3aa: CASSYRQDTGELFF

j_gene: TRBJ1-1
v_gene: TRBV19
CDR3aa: CASRSGQSHTEAFF

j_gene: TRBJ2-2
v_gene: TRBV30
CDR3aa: CAWDRVNTGELFF

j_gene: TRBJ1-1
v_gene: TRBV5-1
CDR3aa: CASSAAQGGNTEAFF

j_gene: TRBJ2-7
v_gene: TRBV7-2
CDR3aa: CASSSPSLYEQYF